This TCR beta chain is drawn from a study of shared clonotypes between healthy human individuals. The CDR3 has 15 residues. Germline V gene data show CDR1 as SGHNT and CDR2 as YYREEE (reference sequence). V gave up 0 bases and J gave up 4 bases; unmatched junction bases: 5. The table came from immunoSEQ multiplex PCR; TCRdb's copy has only in-frame clones and leaves some out. The sample has around 2,000,000 clones, approximately 95% seen once. The chain recombines TRBV5-4 with TRBJ1-2, with 8 bases identical to TRBD1. The sequence came from a man younger than 30 in good health. The sequenced sample consisted of naive CD4+ T cells sorted from blood. Subset specified: CD45RA+ positively selected. CDR3 nucleotide sequence: TGTGCCAGCAGCTTGGAGACAGGGGCCGCCTATGGCTACACCTTC. Translated: CASSLETGAAYGYTF.